This T cell receptor (beta chain) was sequenced during a study of control samples from healthy donors and cancer patients. TCRdb's table, derived via immunoSEQ multiplex PCR, lists solely in-frame clones and lacks some. The table shows a few hundred thousand clones, with 75% to 95% occurring only once. Germline loops: CDR1 SQVTM, CDR2 ANQGSEA. After removal of 0 bases from V and 7 bases from J, the junction contained 4 bases not matched to a gene. The CDR3 contains 13 residues. The rearrangement uses TRBV29-1 and TRBJ1-2; 8 nucleotides match TRBD1. The clonotype originates from a man aged 40-49 years with head and neck cancer. Input material: PBMCs. The CDR3 DNA is TGCAGCGTTGAAGAGGACAGGGTGTCTGGCTACACCTTC. Translated: CSVEEDRVSGYTF.